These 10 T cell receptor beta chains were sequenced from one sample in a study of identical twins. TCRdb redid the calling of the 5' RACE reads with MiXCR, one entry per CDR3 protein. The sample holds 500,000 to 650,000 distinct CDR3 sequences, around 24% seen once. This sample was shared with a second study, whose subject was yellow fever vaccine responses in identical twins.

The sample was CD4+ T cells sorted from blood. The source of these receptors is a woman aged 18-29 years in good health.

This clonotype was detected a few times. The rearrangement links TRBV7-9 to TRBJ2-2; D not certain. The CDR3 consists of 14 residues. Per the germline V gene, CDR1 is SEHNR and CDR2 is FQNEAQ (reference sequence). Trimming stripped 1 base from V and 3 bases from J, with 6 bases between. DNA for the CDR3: TGTGCCAGCAGCTTAGACTCTGACACCGGGGAGCTGTTTTTT. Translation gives CASSLDSDTGELFF.

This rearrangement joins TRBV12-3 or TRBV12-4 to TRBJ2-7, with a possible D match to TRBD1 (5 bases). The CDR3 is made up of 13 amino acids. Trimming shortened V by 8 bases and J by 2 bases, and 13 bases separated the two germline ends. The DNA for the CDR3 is TGTGCCAGCCTACAGGCCCCCACCTACGAGCAGTACTTC. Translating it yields CASLQAPTYEQYF.

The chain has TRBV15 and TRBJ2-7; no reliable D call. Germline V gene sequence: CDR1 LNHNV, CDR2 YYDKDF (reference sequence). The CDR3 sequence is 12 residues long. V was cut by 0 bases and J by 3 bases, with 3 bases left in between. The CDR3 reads CATSRDNYEQYF. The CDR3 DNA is TGTGCCACCAGCAGAGACAACTACGAGCAGTACTTC.

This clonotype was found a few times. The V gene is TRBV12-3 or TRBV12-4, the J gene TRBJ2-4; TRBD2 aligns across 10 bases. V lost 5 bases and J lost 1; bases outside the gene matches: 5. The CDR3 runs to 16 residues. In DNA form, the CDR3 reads TGTGCCAGCAGTCCAAGCGGGGGGGCGGCCAAAAACATTCAGTACTTC. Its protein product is CASSPSGGAAKNIQYF.

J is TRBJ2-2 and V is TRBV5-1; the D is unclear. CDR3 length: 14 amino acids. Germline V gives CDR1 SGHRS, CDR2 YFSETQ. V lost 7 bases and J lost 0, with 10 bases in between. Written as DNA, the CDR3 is TGCGCCAGCCTAGTGGACGCGAACACCGGGGAGCTGTTTTTT. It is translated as CASLVDANTGELFF.

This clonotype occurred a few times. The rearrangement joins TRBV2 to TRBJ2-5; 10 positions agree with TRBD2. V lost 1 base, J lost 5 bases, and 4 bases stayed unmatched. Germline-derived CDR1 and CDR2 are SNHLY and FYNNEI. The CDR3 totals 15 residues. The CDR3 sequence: CASSEEAGGLETQYF. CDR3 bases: TGTGCCAGCAGTGAAGAAGCGGGAGGGCTTGAGACCCAGTACTTC.

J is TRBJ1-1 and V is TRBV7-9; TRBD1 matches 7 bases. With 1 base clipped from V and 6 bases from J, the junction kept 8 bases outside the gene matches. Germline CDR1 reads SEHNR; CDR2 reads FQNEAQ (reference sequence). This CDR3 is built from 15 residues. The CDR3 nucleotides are TGTGCCAGCAGCTTAGGATTCCGGGACAGCCCTGAAGCTTTCTTT. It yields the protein CASSLGFRDSPEAFF.

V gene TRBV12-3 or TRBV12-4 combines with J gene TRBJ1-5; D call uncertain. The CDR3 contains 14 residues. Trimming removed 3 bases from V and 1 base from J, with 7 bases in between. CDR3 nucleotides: TGTGCCAGCAGTTTTGCATCGAGCAATCAGCCCCAGCATTTT. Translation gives CASSFASSNQPQHF.

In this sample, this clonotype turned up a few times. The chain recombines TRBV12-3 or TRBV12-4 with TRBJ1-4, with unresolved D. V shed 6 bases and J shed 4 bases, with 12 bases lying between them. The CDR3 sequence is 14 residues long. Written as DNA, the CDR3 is TGTGCCAGCAGGTTGAGCGTGGGTAATGAAAAACTGTTTTTT. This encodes CASRLSVGNEKLFF.

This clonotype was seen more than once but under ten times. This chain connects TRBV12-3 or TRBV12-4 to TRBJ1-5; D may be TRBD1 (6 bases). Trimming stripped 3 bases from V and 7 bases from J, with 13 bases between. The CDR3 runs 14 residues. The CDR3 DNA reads TGTGCCAGCAGTTTCTTCTTAGGGGGACAGCCCCAGCATTTT. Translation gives CASSFFLGGQPQHF.